These 17 T cell receptor beta chains were sequenced from one sample in a study of OX40 agonist ivuxolimab in advanced cancers. Sequencing was performed with immunoSEQ multiplex PCR; in TCRdb, only in-frame clones are kept and a portion is missing. The profile shows roughly 42,000 clones, 92% of them singletons. This specimen consisted of CD4+ or CD8+ T cells sorted from blood, obtained in a trial of the OX40 agonist ivuxolimab. Source of these receptors: an adult with an advanced solid tumor such as melanoma, head and neck, liver or kidney cancer.

DNA of the CDR3: TGTGCCAGCAGTTACAACTCAGGGTCCTACGAGCAGTACTTC. This codes for CASSYNSGSYEQYF. This chain links TRBV6-6 with TRBJ2-7; the D gene is possibly TRBD1 (5 bases). There are 14 residues in the CDR3. Looked up from germline, CDR1 is MNHNY and CDR2 is SVGAGI (reference sequence). Trimming took off 2 bases at V and 1 base at J, with 9 bases between the two ends.

The chain has TRBV30 and TRBJ1-2, with D hard to call. Germline assignment: CDR1 GTSNPN and CDR2 SVGIG (reference sequence). The V gene lost 3 bases and the J gene lost 5 bases, with 13 bases spanning the gap. The CDR3 runs to 13 residues. The CDR3 protein is CAWSEGRIYGYTF. CDR3 bases: TGTGCCTGGAGCGAAGGACGGATTTATGGCTACACCTTC.

The V call is TRBV7-9, the J call TRBJ2-1; 11 bases line up with TRBD1. The CDR3 totals 17 residues. Trimming at V came to 5 bases and at J to 8 bases, leaving 14 bases not matched to a gene. Germline lookup yields CDR1 SEHNR and CDR2 FQNEAQ (reference sequence). CDR3 DNA: TGTGCCAGCAGCCCCCCTGAAAGGACAGGGGGCAAGTATGAGCAGTTCTTC. Protein product: CASSPPERTGGKYEQFF. Looking up the rest from reference TRBV7-9 and TRBJ2-1 gives the full variable domain: DTGVSQNPRHKITKRGQNVTFRCDPISEHNRLYWYRQTLGQGPEFLTYFQNEAQLEKSRLLSDRFSAERPKGSFSTLEIQRTEQGDSAMYLCASSPPERTGGKYEQFFGPGTRLTVL.

The V and J genes are TRBV7-9 and TRBJ2-7; TRBD1 matches at 8 bases. This CDR3 is built from 19 residues. Germline V gene data show CDR1 as SEHNR and CDR2 as FQNEAQ (reference sequence). V gave up 2 bases and J gave up 0 bases; unmatched junction bases: 15. The CDR3 DNA is TGTGCCAGCAGCTTAAGTAGTGATATCACAGGGGGTTACTCCTACGAGCAGTACTTC. It translates to CASSLSSDITGGYSYEQYF.

This clone was seen just once. The sample contains more than one DNA sequence encoding this CDR3. The chain couples TRBV5-6 to TRBJ2-3; 8 bases line up with TRBD1. CDR1 is SGHDT, CDR2 YYEEEE, per germline. The length of the CDR3 is 15 residues. V trimming: 1 base; J trimming: 4 bases; junction bases outside the gene matches: 5. CDR3 amino acids: CASSLKFRGPDTQYF. The CDR3 DNA is TGTGCCAGCAGCTTGAAGTTCAGGGGGCCAGATACGCAGTATTTT.

This clone was picked up one time. The chain combines TRBV9 with TRBJ2-2, with D tentatively TRBD2 (5 bases). Trimming took off 4 bases at V and 6 bases at J, with 19 bases between the two ends. The length of the CDR3 is 16 residues. Germline CDR1 SGDLS, CDR2 YYNGEE. The CDR3 here is CASSSSGGRSPGELFF. The CDR3 DNA reads TGTGCCAGCAGCTCTTCGGGTGGGAGAAGCCCCGGGGAGCTGTTTTTT.

V is TRBV5-1 and J is TRBJ2-1, with a possible D match to TRBD2 (5 bases). With 4 bases removed from V and 2 bases from J, the gap between germline ends came to 13 bases. The CDR3 extends over 15 amino acids. CDR1 SGHRS and CDR2 YFSETQ come from the germline V gene. The CDR3 is CASSPTTNAYNEQFF. The CDR3 DNA reads as TGCGCCAGCAGCCCGACTACCAATGCCTACAATGAGCAGTTCTTC.

The CDR3 here is CASSFPSGSVAGELFF. CDR3 in DNA: TGTGCCAGCAGTTTCCCTAGCGGGAGTGTGGCCGGGGAGCTGTTTTTT. This rearrangement joins TRBV6-6 to TRBJ2-2; 10 bases line up with TRBD2. The CDR3 is 16 amino acids. Trimming at V came to 4 bases and at J to 6 bases, leaving 8 bases not matched to a gene. From germline, CDR1 is MNHNY and CDR2 SVGAGI (reference sequence).

The chain couples TRBV28 to TRBJ2-7; 7 nucleotides match TRBD1. Germline CDR1 is MDHEN and CDR2 is SYDVKM. The CDR3 contains 13 residues. V gave up 3 bases and J gave up 2 bases; unmatched junction bases: 1. The CDR3 DNA sequence: TGTGCCAGCAGTTTTCAGGGGGCCTACGAGCAGTACTTC. This gives the protein CASSFQGAYEQYF.

This chain links TRBV5-5 with TRBJ2-7; D ambiguous. Trimming cost V 4 bases and J 4 bases, with 6 bases left between them. The CDR3 is 11 amino acids. Germline V gives CDR1 SGHKS, CDR2 YYEKEE (reference sequence). The chain's CDR3 is CASSAPYEQYF. DNA of the CDR3: TGTGCCAGCAGCGCCCCTTACGAGCAGTACTTC.

The gene calls are TRBV29-1 and TRBJ2-7, with D possibly matching TRBD2 (5 bases). Deletions cut 6 bases from V and 12 bases from J, with 18 bases between. The germline CDR1 and CDR2 sequences are SQVTM and ANQGSEA. The CDR3 totals 11 residues. CDR3 amino acids: CSVLTGGAWYF. The CDR3 DNA is TGCAGCGTACTCACCGGAGGTGCATGGTACTTC.

This clone was counted a single time. The chain couples TRBV7-8 to TRBJ1-1; D gene uncertain. This CDR3 contains 15 residues. Trimming left V 1 base short and J 5 bases short, with 14 bases between. Germline CDR1 and CDR2: SGHVS and FQNEAQ. The CDR3 DNA reads as TGTGCCAGCAGCTTAGGTATTCCGACTAAGACTGAAGCTTTCTTT. This sequence encodes CASSLGIPTKTEAFF.

The rearrangement joins TRBV28 to TRBJ2-1; 11 bases fit TRBD2. With 7 bases clipped from V and 10 bases from J, the junction kept 12 bases outside the gene matches. The CDR3 runs 15 residues. CDR1 and CDR2 (germline): MDHEN, SYDVKM. CDR3 sequence: CASTVLAGGRSEQFF. The CDR3 DNA is TGTGCCAGCACCGTTCTAGCGGGAGGCCGTTCAGAGCAGTTCTTC.

This chain links TRBV5-1 with TRBJ2-1; the match to TRBD1 covers 9 bases. With V trimmed by 3 bases and J by 5 bases, 3 bases remained unmatched. The CDR3 runs 14 residues. Germline CDR1 SGHRS, CDR2 YFSETQ. The CDR3 sequence: CASSSDRGNNEQFF. The CDR3 bases are TGCGCCAGCAGCTCGGACAGGGGAAACAATGAGCAGTTCTTC.

The gene calls are TRBV9 and TRBJ2-3; D gene unclear. V gave up 3 bases and J gave up 0 bases, with 2 bases separating them. The CDR3 spans 12 residues. The germline V gene encodes CDR1 SGDLS and CDR2 YYNGEE. In DNA, the CDR3 is TGTGCCAGCAGCGAGAGCACAGATACGCAGTATTTT. The encoded protein is CASSESTDTQYF. The entire variable domain, with the rest obtained from reference TRBV9 and TRBJ2-3, is as follows: DSGVTQTPKHLITATGQRVTLRCSPRSGDLSVYWYQQSLDQGLQFLIQYYNGEERAKGNILERFSAQQFPDLHSELNLSSLELGDSALYFCASSESTDTQYFGPGTRLTVL.

The chain recombines TRBV5-1 with TRBJ1-2, with D perhaps TRBD1 (5 bases). The V gene's germline CDR1 is SGHRS and CDR2 YFSETQ. This CDR3 comprises 17 residues. V was clipped by 3 bases and J by 8 bases, with 26 bases between them. This CDR3 reads CASSYSPGGGDEIGYTF. The DNA for the CDR3 is TGCGCCAGCAGCTACAGCCCCGGGGGGGGAGACGAAATCGGCTACACCTTC.

J is TRBJ1-2 and V is TRBV7-9, with 9 nucleotides matching TRBD1. CDR3 length: 15 residues. V lost 9 bases to trimming and J lost 4 bases; unmatched junction nucleotides: 12. The germline V gene encodes CDR1 SEHNR and CDR2 FQNEAQ (reference sequence). The DNA of the CDR3 is TGTGCCAGTCTCAGACCGGGACAGGGATTCTATGGCTACACCTTC. This sequence encodes CASLRPGQGFYGYTF.